One T cell receptor beta chain is described in this entry. The sample belongs to a study of blood T cells in healthy people across ages. This CDR3 comprises 14 residues. Trimming removed 3 bases from V and 1 base from J; junction bases left unmatched: 3. CDR1 is SGHTA, CDR2 FQGNSA, per germline. The authors ran a second PCR of roughly 6 to 12 cycles using a sample-barcoded 5' primer and a J-beta primer mix. TCRdb ran MiXCR on the 5' RACE reads and lists one entry per CDR3 protein. The table includes approximately 730,000 distinct CDR3 sequences, roughly 43% detected once. This TCR was recovered from a woman aged 55 to 70 in good health. This sequence joins TRBV7-2 and TRBJ2-7; 7 bases fit TRBD1. What was sequenced was blood. The CDR3 nucleotides are TGTGCCAGCAGCTTTAACAGGGGATCCTACGAGCAGTACTTC. This translates into CASSFNRGSYEQYF.